A selection of T cell receptor beta chains follows, all from one sample in a study of glioma-infiltrating T cells after dendritic cell vaccination. The assay was immunoSEQ multiplex PCR, and TCRdb's table has in-frame clones only and misses some. The data show about 100,000 clones, about 79% seen once. The sample here was blood, taken before dendritic cell vaccination. These receptors all come from a human donor with glioblastoma. CDR3s include the opening cysteine and the closing phenylalanine or tryptophan. The D gene is left open where the match is weak. For some rows the clone size is stated as once, few or many, or as a class when expanded; others skip it.

abundance	v_gene	j_gene	len	d_gene	CDR3aa	CDR3nt
NA	TRBV18	TRBJ2-4	13	NA	CASSPSGLNIQYF	TGTGCCAGCTCACCGAGCGGGTTAAACATTCAGTACTTC
NA	TRBV10-3	TRBJ1-1	16	TRBD1	CAIRSFGQGLNTEAFF	TGTGCCATCAGATCGTTCGGACAGGGATTGAACACTGAAGCTTTCTTT
NA	TRBV30	TRBJ1-5	13	NA	CAWARGGGQPQHF	TGTGCCTGGGCGCGGGGGGGTGGTCAGCCCCAGCATTTT
NA	TRBV5-1	TRBJ2-7	14	NA	CASSLGQGPYEQYF	TGCGCCAGCAGCTTGGGGCAGGGCCCCTACGAGCAGTACTTC
NA	TRBV29-1	TRBJ1-2	12	TRBD1	CSVKGAGYGYTF	TGCAGCGTGAAGGGGGCTGGTTATGGCTACACCTTC
once	TRBV18	TRBJ1-1	13	TRBD1	CASSPGQGTSAFF	TGTGCCAGCTCACCAGGACAGGGCACTTCTGCTTTCTTT
NA	TRBV2	TRBJ2-7	14	NA	CASRFLAATYEQYF	TGTGCCAGCAGGTTTTTAGCGGCAACCTACGAGCAGTACTTC
NA	TRBV28	TRBJ2-2	16	TRBD1	CASRLGTVANTGELFF	TGTGCCAGCAGGTTAGGGACAGTAGCGAACACCGGGGAGCTGTTTTTT
NA	TRBV19	TRBJ1-1	13	TRBD1	CASTFGTGAKAFF	TGTGCCAGTACTTTCGGGACAGGGGCCAAAGCTTTCTTT
NA	TRBV4-1	TRBJ1-2	15	NA	CASSQDRSVNYGYTF	TGCGCCAGCAGCCAAGATCGCAGCGTTAACTATGGCTACACCTTC
NA	TRBV5-1	TRBJ2-7	14	NA	CASTPLTHSYEQYF	TGCGCCAGCACCCCCCTAACCCATTCCTACGAGCAGTACTTC
NA	TRBV6-6	TRBJ1-2	12	NA	CASSYVGVGYTF	TGTGCCAGCAGTTACGTCGGGGTCGGCTACACCTTC
once	TRBV28	TRBJ1-3	13	NA	CASSLYRGNTIYF	TGTGCCAGCAGTTTGTATCGGGGAAACACCATATATTTT
NA	TRBV2	TRBJ1-2	14	TRBD1	CASNEQGADYGYTF	TGTGCCAGCAACGAACAGGGGGCAGACTATGGCTACACCTTC
NA	TRBV5-5	TRBJ2-2	16	TRBD2	CASTTREGSNTGELFF	TGTGCCAGCACCACGAGGGAGGGGTCGAACACCGGGGAGCTGTTTTTT
NA	TRBV7-3	TRBJ1-1	15	NA	CASSLKGGWVTEAFF	TGTGCCAGCAGCCTTAAAGGAGGGTGGGTCACTGAAGCTTTCTTT
NA	TRBV2	TRBJ2-2	15	TRBD2	CASSGLAGETGELFF	TGTGCCAGCAGTGGACTAGCGGGAGAGACCGGGGAGCTGTTTTTT
NA	TRBV28	TRBJ2-7	13	NA	CASNRLGSHEQYF	TGTGCCAGCAACCGACTAGGGAGCCACGAGCAGTACTTC
NA	TRBV7-6	TRBJ2-1	17	TRBD1	CASSSPGTGGVYNEQFF	TGTGCCAGCAGCAGTCCCGGGACAGGGGGCGTCTACAATGAGCAGTTCTTC
NA	TRBV19	TRBJ1-5	18	NA	CASSIDHRPGFSNQPQHF	TGTGCCAGTAGTATAGATCACCGGCCAGGGTTCTCCAATCAGCCCCAGCATTTT
NA	TRBV2	TRBJ1-5	13	TRBD1	CASKGQARLPQHF	TGTGCCAGCAAAGGACAGGCCCGTCTGCCCCAGCATTTT
NA	TRBV19	TRBJ2-5	16	TRBD1	CASSIVGWTGEETQYF	TGTGCCAGTAGTATTGTAGGTTGGACAGGGGAAGAGACCCAGTACTTC
NA	TRBV5-8	TRBJ1-2	14	NA	CASSSLAGGYGYTF	TGTGCCAGCAGCTCCCTAGCCGGGGGCTATGGCTACACCTTC
NA	TRBV27	TRBJ1-5	13	NA	CASSGTPYQPQHF	TGTGCCAGCAGCGGGACACCTTATCAGCCCCAGCATTTT
few	TRBV5-1	TRBJ2-5	15	NA	CASSFSRESGETQYF	TGCGCCAGCAGTTTCTCCCGAGAGTCAGGGGAGACCCAGTACTTC
NA	TRBV2	TRBJ2-4	15	NA	CASSEVSRAKNIQYF	TGTGCCAGCAGTGAAGTAAGCAGGGCCAAAAACATTCAGTACTTC
few	TRBV4-2	TRBJ2-7	13	NA	CASSQEGGLEQYF	TGTGCCAGCAGCCAAGAAGGGGGTCTCGAGCAGTACTTC
NA	TRBV19	TRBJ1-2	13	TRBD1	CASLYGTGYGYTF	TGTGCCAGTCTCTACGGGACAGGGTATGGCTACACCTTC
NA	TRBV11-2	TRBJ2-7	12	NA	CASSLTTYEQYF	TGTGCCAGCAGCCTAACCACCTACGAGCAGTACTTC
NA	TRBV6-6	TRBJ1-4	14	TRBD1	CASSFEGAREKLFF	TGTGCCAGCAGTTTCGAGGGGGCGAGGGAAAAACTGTTTTTT
NA	TRBV30	TRBJ1-3	13	NA	CALGQSSGNTIYF	TGTGCCCTGGGCCAGAGCTCTGGAAACACCATATATTTT
NA	TRBV6-6	TRBJ2-7	14	TRBD1	CASRSTGVTYEQYF	TGTGCCAGCAGATCCACAGGGGTCACCTACGAGCAGTACTTC